Each of the 17 T cell receptor beta chains below was sequenced from the same sample in a study of T cells in localized non-small cell lung cancer. Sequencing used immunoSEQ multiplex PCR; TCRdb keeps in-frame clones, though not all of them. This table holds approximately 4,500 clones, more than 30% found once. This material consisted of lung tumor tissue, taken before any cancer treatment. The origin of the receptors is a male donor aged 60 or over with stage I lung adenocarcinoma.

The genes are TRBV30 and TRBJ1-6; TRBD1 matches 9 bases. Germline lookup yields CDR1 GTSNPN and CDR2 SVGIG (reference sequence). The CDR3 extends over 14 amino acids. Unmatched junction bases numbered 4, after V lost 5 bases and J lost 5 bases. CDR3 in DNA: TGTGCCTGGGGGGGACAGGGTCATAATTCACCCCTCCACTTT. This sequence encodes CAWGGQGHNSPLHF.

Turning to this clone: The identical CDR3 is also encoded by other nucleotide sequences in the sample. The chain carries TRBV5-1 and TRBJ1-1; D is ambiguous. The length of the CDR3 is 15 residues. CDR1 and CDR2 (germline): SGHRS, YFSETQ. Trimming shortened V by 0 bases and J by 2 bases, and 11 bases separated the two germline ends. The chain's CDR3 is CASSLDGRPNTEAFF. CDR3 nucleotide sequence: TGCGCCAGCAGCTTGGATGGTAGGCCTAACACTGAAGCTTTCTTT.

In its sample, this clone was seen a few times. This chain uses TRBV4-1 with TRBJ1-5; no firm D call. Germline assignment: CDR1 MGHRA and CDR2 YSYEKL. The CDR3 is made up of 15 amino acids. Trimming took off 4 bases at V and 2 bases at J, with 12 bases between the two ends. The CDR3 reads CASSLLGGGNQPQHF. CDR3 nucleotides: TGCGCCAGCAGCCTCCTGGGAGGAGGCAATCAGCCCCAGCATTTT.

The genes are TRBV5-1 and TRBJ2-2, with D possibly matching TRBD1 (5 bases). The V gene lost 4 bases and the J gene lost 4 bases, with 11 bases spanning the gap. This CDR3 is 14 amino acids long. Germline assignment: CDR1 SGHRS and CDR2 YFSETQ. The CDR3 DNA is TGCGCCAGCAGCAAGGGGCGAGGCACCGGGGAGCTGTTTTTT. Translating it yields CASSKGRGTGELFF.

The chain has TRBV5-1 and TRBJ2-3; a possible D gene is TRBD1 (5 bases). CDR3 size: 15 residues. Germline assignment: CDR1 SGHRS and CDR2 YFSETQ. V was trimmed by 4 bases and J by 3 bases, leaving 15 bases between them. CDR3 DNA: TGCGCCAGCAGCCTACAGGACGTTCGGACAGATACGCAGTATTTT. Its protein product is CASSLQDVRTDTQYF.

The chain combines TRBV15 with TRBJ2-3, with a tentative D call TRBD2 (6 bases). Trimming pared 0 bases from V and 2 bases from J, leaving 21 bases between. This CDR3 is 19 amino acids long. Looked up from germline, CDR1 is LNHNV and CDR2 is YYDKDF (reference sequence). The CDR3 spells CATSRDIPLEGSVTDTQYF. The CDR3 bases are TGTGCCACCAGCAGAGATATCCCTTTGGAGGGTTCGGTCACAGATACGCAGTATTTT.

This clone was seen a few times. The chain employs TRBV6-8 and TRBJ2-7; D perhaps matches TRBD1 (6 bases). There are 15 residues in the CDR3. V was clipped by 6 bases and J by 3 bases, with 18 bases between them. Germline CDR1 is MNHGY and CDR2 is SAAAGT. The CDR3 here is CASRYRDNPDYEQYF. The CDR3 nucleotides read TGTGCCAGCAGGTACCGGGACAACCCAGACTACGAGCAGTACTTC.

The chain is built from TRBV19 and TRBJ2-3, with D unclear. The germline V and J ends were trimmed by 0 bases and 3 bases, with 16 bases remaining between them. Looked up from germline, CDR1 is LNHDA and CDR2 is SQIVND (reference sequence). The CDR3 is 17 residues long. The CDR3 reads CASSIDPAQIRTDTQYF. DNA of the CDR3: TGTGCCAGTAGTATAGATCCGGCCCAAATTCGAACAGATACGCAGTATTTT.

This sequence joins TRBV18 and TRBJ1-1, with 7 bases identical to TRBD1. Germline CDR1 KGHSH, CDR2 LQKENI. CDR3 length equals 15 residues. V was pared by 4 bases and J by 0 bases, with 5 bases of the junction left unmatched. The CDR3 sequence: CASSLRDSLNTEAFF. In nucleotides, the CDR3 is TGTGCCAGCTCACTACGGGACAGCTTGAACACTGAAGCTTTCTTT. The full variable domain, rest sourced from reference TRBV18 and TRBJ1-1, is NAGVMQNPRHLVRRRGQEARLRCSPMKGHSHVYWYRQLPEEGLKFMVYLQKENIIDESGMPKERFSAEFPKEGPSILRIQQVVRGDSAAYFCASSLRDSLNTEAFFGQGTRLTVV.

The rearrangement joins TRBV30 to TRBJ1-1; D not resolved. The CDR3 loop spans 15 amino acids. V was shortened by 0 bases and J by 0 bases, with 11 bases between the two germline ends. Germline V CDR1 and CDR2: GTSNPN, SVGIG (reference sequence). CDR3 loop: CAWSVQGQMNTEAFF. As DNA, the CDR3 is TGTGCCTGGAGTGTGCAAGGCCAGATGAACACTGAAGCTTTCTTT.

This clone was detected only a few times. The chain couples TRBV7-1 to TRBJ2-3; TRBD1 aligns across 9 bases. TRBV7-1 is noted as an ORF with a role that remains uncertain. The CDR3 sequence is 15 residues long. V was clipped by 6 bases and J by 1 base; unmatched bases: 5. CDR3 sequence reads: CASSTGQGRTDTQYF. CDR3 in DNA: TGTGCCAGCAGTACGGGACAGGGACGCACAGATACGCAGTATTTT.

The V call is TRBV18, the J call TRBJ2-3; D is possibly TRBD2 (5 bases). The CDR3 sequence is 13 residues long. V was trimmed by 6 bases and J by 2 bases, leaving 9 bases between them. Germline CDR1 KGHSH, CDR2 LQKENI. CDR3 coding DNA: TGTGCCAGCTCTCGCGACTACACAGATACGCAGTATTTT. Protein sequence: CASSRDYTDTQYF.

This clone was recorded a few times. The genes are TRBV1 and TRBJ1-6. TRBV1 is a recognized pseudogene. CDR3 length: 14 residues. The CDR3 loop is CASSQDGGVSPLHF. Here the CDR3 DNA reads TGCGCCAGCAGCCAAGATGGTGGGGTTTCACCCCTCCACTTT.

The chain links TRBV30 to TRBJ2-7, with D perhaps given as TRBD1 or TRBD2 (5 bases each). The CDR3 runs to 16 residues. The V end lost 4 bases, the J end lost 3 bases, and 22 bases lay between the germline ends. CDR1 is GTSNPN, CDR2 SVGIG, per germline (reference sequence). CDR3 region: CAWTGTPGPVFYEQYF. In DNA form, the CDR3 reads TGTGCCTGGACAGGGACCCCCGGACCGGTATTCTACGAGCAGTACTTC.

Of note for this clone: A read error may produce the germline difference seen at one junction end. The rearrangement uses TRBV14 and TRBJ1-2; weak D call: TRBD1 (5 bases). This CDR3 contains 13 residues. CDR1 and CDR2 (germline): SGHDN, FVKESK. CDR3 protein: CASSLRLTDPTVF. The DNA for the CDR3 is TGTGCCAGCAGCCTTCGCCTGACAGACCCCACCGTCTTC.

The chain couples TRBV19 to TRBJ2-5; 7 bases are a match to TRBD1. V dropped 9 bases and J dropped 4; count of bases not matched to a gene: 14. CDR1 LNHDA and CDR2 SQIVND come from the germline V gene (reference sequence). The CDR3 consists of 15 residues. CDR3 region: CASDRQGPPRETQYF. Here the CDR3 DNA reads TGTGCCAGCGACCGACAGGGCCCCCCGAGAGAGACCCAGTACTTC.

This clone was found a few times. The genes are TRBV6-1 and TRBJ1-5, with D perhaps TRBD1 (5 bases). V gave up 1 base and J gave up 7 bases, with 14 bases separating them. From germline, CDR1 is MNHNS and CDR2 SASEGT. This CDR3 region has 15 residues. The CDR3 loop reads CASSEDGDPGQPQHF. DNA for the CDR3: TGTGCCAGCAGTGAAGACGGGGACCCGGGGCAGCCCCAGCATTTT.